Presented here are 10 T cell receptor beta chains from one specimen sequenced in a study of cytomegalovirus exposure and HLA in healthy donors (dated by TCRdb to about 2017). The library came from the immunoSEQ multiplex PCR assay. For the multiplex PCR, a mixture combining 60 forward primers for TCR Vbeta segments and 13 reverse primers for TCR Jbeta segments was used. Not all clones reach the TCRdb copy of this immuneACCESS table, which keeps in-frame sequences only. Checked studies attribute under half of the gap to unresolved V genes and leave the rest unexplained. In this sample the table shows roughly 180,000 clones, 60% to 85% of which occur a single time. The leading ten clones occupy around 1.4% of the sample. The sequencing input was PBMCs. The source of these receptors is a girl aged 10 to 17 in good health and CMV-seropositive.

The chain couples TRBV6-5 to TRBJ2-2; D is possibly TRBD2 (6 bases). The CDR3 extends over 15 amino acids. Between the trimmed V and J ends, which lost 8 bases and 0 bases, there was a span of 13 bases. Germline V CDR1 and CDR2: MNHEY, SVGAGI. This CDR3 reads CASGTAGTNTGELFF. CDR3 bases: TGTGCCAGCGGAACGGCGGGGACGAACACCGGGGAGCTGTTTTTT.

The chain combines TRBV21-1 with TRBJ2-7; the DNA was not compared with TRBD1, the D call given in the table. TRBV21-1 is flagged as a pseudogene. The CDR3 is 15 amino acids. The CDR3 nucleotides are TGTGCCAGCAGCAAAGCCTGGGACAGGGTCTCCCGAGAGTACTTC. Residues: CASSKAWDRVSREYF.

V is TRBV5-1 and J is TRBJ1-2; TRBD1 agrees at 8 bases. CDR1 SGHRS and CDR2 YFSETQ come from the germline V gene. The CDR3 has 14 amino acids. V dropped 0 bases and J dropped 8; count of bases not matched to a gene: 6. The CDR3 loop reads CASSLDGQGGGYTF. CDR3 DNA sequence: TGCGCCAGCAGCTTGGACGGACAGGGAGGGGGCTACACCTTC.

V gene TRBV5-4 combines with J gene TRBJ2-5; a possible D gene is TRBD2 (5 bases). The J call may be incorrect, as the DNA end agrees better with TRBJ2-7. CDR3 length: 13 amino acids. Germline values: CDR1 SGHNT, CDR2 YYREEE (reference sequence). In DNA form, the CDR3 reads TGTGCCAGCAGCCCCGGGGAATACTACGAGCAGTACTTC. Its translation: CASSPGEYYEQYF.

In the case of this clone: At the DNA level, this CDR3 is encoded by other sequences in the same sample as well. J is TRBJ1-1 and V is TRBV20-1; maybe TRBD1 (6 bases). The ends were cut back, 6 bases at V and 6 bases at J, with 11 bases in the middle. Germline CDR1 DFQATT, CDR2 SNEGSKA (reference sequence). The CDR3 is made up of 11 amino acids. The CDR3: CSATQGSEAFF. The CDR3 nucleotides are TGCAGTGCGACTCAGGGGTCTGAAGCTTTCTTT.

The gene calls are TRBV13 and TRBJ1-1; maybe TRBD1 (6 bases). Germline lookup yields CDR1 PRHDT and CDR2 FYEKMQ (reference sequence). The CDR3 is 15 amino acids. V was cut by 6 bases and J by 5 bases, with 19 bases left in between. CDR3: CASSSSRGTLTEAFF. CDR3 bases: TGTGCCAGCAGTTCCTCGAGGGGGACCCTGACTGAAGCTTTCTTT.

The chain couples TRBV18 to TRBJ1-2; tentative D call: TRBD1 (6 bases). The CDR3 spans 15 residues. Germline loops: CDR1 KGHSH, CDR2 LQKENI. V lost 5 bases and J lost 7, with 20 bases in between. This CDR3 reads CASSTEMGGAVGYTF. Written as DNA, the CDR3 is TGTGCCAGCTCAACCGAGATGGGGGGGGCTGTTGGCTACACCTTC.

V is TRBV9 and J is TRBJ1-3; no clear D. Germline CDR1 is SGDLS and CDR2 is YYNGEE. V was clipped by 0 bases and J by 4 bases, with 8 bases between them. The CDR3 runs to 14 residues. CDR3 bases: TGTGCCAGCAGCGTAGTTACAGACGGAAACACCATATATTTT. This translates into CASSVVTDGNTIYF. Full variable domain (rest looked up from reference TRBV9 and TRBJ1-3): DSGVTQTPKHLITATGQRVTLRCSPRSGDLSVYWYQQSLDQGLQFLIQYYNGEERAKGNILERFSAQQFPDLHSELNLSSLELGDSALYFCASSVVTDGNTIYFGEGSWLTVV.

The V and J genes are TRBV2 and TRBJ1-2; tentative D call: TRBD1 (6 bases). Trimming pared 2 bases from V and 4 bases from J, leaving 11 bases between. Germline CDR1 and CDR2: SNHLY and FYNNEI. The CDR3 is 14 amino acids. The CDR3 loop is CASSEYRASYGYTF. The CDR3 region has the DNA TGTGCCAGCAGTGAATACAGGGCCAGCTATGGCTACACCTTC.

V is TRBV10-3 and J is TRBJ1-1; D is undetermined. Trimming removed 0 bases from V and 1 base from J, with 9 bases in between. From germline, CDR1 is ENHRY and CDR2 SYGVKD. This CDR3 has 15 residues. CDR3 nucleotide sequence: TGTGCCATCAGTGAGTCGAGGGCAGGGAACACTGAAGCTTTCTTT. This gives the protein CAISESRAGNTEAFF.